The clone carrying this T cell receptor (beta chain) has more than one count but fewer than ten. In the source study's methods: Estimated nucleated cell counts came from reference gene primer amplification. Method: immunoSEQ multiplex PCR; TCRdb's copy keeps in-frame clones and lacks some. The V and J calls and clone size are taken from that table; D and trimming were inferred from the DNA. The repertoire has around 130,000 clones, roughly 90% of them found once; the top ten carry less than 2.5%. The sample comes from a study of blood T cell repertoires in COVID-19. Study as a whole: The samples span acute and convalescent COVID-19 from the United States, Italy and Spain. The analysed material was cDNA or gDNA that came from T cells, B-cell-depleted T cells, or PBMCs.

The receptor was isolated from a man between 65 and 85 years old with active COVID-19. The specimen sequenced was peripheral blood.

DNA for the CDR3: TGTGCCAGCAGCTCACAGGGGAGTGAAGCTTTCTTT. Amino acids: CASSSQGSEAFF. The genes are TRBV5-6 and TRBJ1-1; 7 bases line up with TRBD1. V shed 3 bases, J shed 7 bases, and the junction held 3 bases outside the gene matches. Germline values: CDR1 SGHDT, CDR2 YYEEEE. This CDR3 has 12 amino acids. Looking up the rest from reference TRBV5-6 and TRBJ1-1 gives the full variable domain: DAGVTQSPTHLIKTRGQQVTLRCSPKSGHDTVSWYQQALGQGPQFIFQYYEEEERQRGNFPDRFSGHQFPNYSSELNVNALLLGDSALYLCASSSQGSEAFFGQGTRLTVV.